This paragraph reports one TCR beta chain. This entry is derived from a study of blood T cell repertoires in COVID-19. Looking at the study overall: There were acute and convalescent COVID-19 samples, and they came from the United States, Italy and Spain. PBMCs, B-cell-depleted T cells, or T cells provided the cDNA or gDNA that made up the material.

The authors' processing: The authors estimated nucleated cell counts from reference gene primer amplification. Measured with immunoSEQ multiplex PCR; TCRdb has only the in-frame clones, and not every one. V, J and clone size derive from that table, while D and trimming were established from the DNA sequence. Of 200,000 to 250,000 clones in the sample, about nine tenths were seen once. Per germline, CDR1 SGHTA and CDR2 FQGTGA. The CDR3 runs to 14 residues. Trimming removed 3 bases from V and 5 bases from J, with 11 bases in between. This clonotype originated in a man in his sixties who had recovered from COVID-19. The sequenced sample was peripheral blood. The V call is TRBV7-3, the J call TRBJ2-1; maybe TRBD2 (6 bases). As DNA, the CDR3 is TGTGCCAGCAGCTTTCCCGGCGGGAACAATGAGCAGTTCTTC. It specifies CASSFPGGNNEQFF.